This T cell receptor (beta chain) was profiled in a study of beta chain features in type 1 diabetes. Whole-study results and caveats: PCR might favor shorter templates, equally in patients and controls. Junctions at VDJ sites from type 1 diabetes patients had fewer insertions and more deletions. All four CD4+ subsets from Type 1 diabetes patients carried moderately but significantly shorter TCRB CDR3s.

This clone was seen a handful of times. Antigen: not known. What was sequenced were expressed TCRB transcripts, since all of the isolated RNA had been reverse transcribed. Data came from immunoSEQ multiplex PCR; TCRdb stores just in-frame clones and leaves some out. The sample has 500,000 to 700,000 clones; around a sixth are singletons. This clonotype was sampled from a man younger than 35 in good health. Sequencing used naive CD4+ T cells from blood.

CDR3 in DNA: TGCAGCGGTGGACAGGGTGACAAAAACATTCAGTACTTC. As protein: CSGGQGDKNIQYF. The chain employs TRBV29-1 and TRBJ2-4, with 8 bases fitting TRBD1. Germline trimming cut 7 bases from V and 3 bases from J; bases unmatched to any gene: 5. This CDR3 spans 13 amino acids. From germline, CDR1 is SQVTM and CDR2 ANQGSEA.